Given below is one TCR beta chain in context. What it recognizes is unknown. The data are from a study of pediatric ulcerative colitis. Study overall: Disease was pancolitis in several and left-sided in two, histology-confirmed. Findings and caveats of the study: Blood-rectal clonal overlap within each person was significantly higher in ulcerative colitis patients than controls. This repertoire reflects total lymphocytes rather than subpopulations like regulatory T cells.

Sequenced by immunoSEQ multiplex PCR; TCRdb stores in-frame clones only, minus some. The data contain some 35,000 clones, 80% to 85% of them singletons. Germline V CDR1 and CDR2: SGHVS, FQNEAQ. The V segment lost 5 bases and the J segment 5 bases; nucleotides outside the gene matches: 7. This CDR3 contains 14 residues. Rectal tissue came from one to two pinch biopsies taken at colonoscopy. Sequencing was carried out using gut tissue. The receptor's source is a boy aged 10-17 years with mild ulcerative colitis. The chain uses TRBV7-8 and TRBJ2-5, with 8 bases lining up with TRBD1. Here the CDR3 reads CASSATGGSETQYF. The CDR3, as DNA: TGTGCCAGCAGCGCCACAGGGGGAAGCGAGACCCAGTACTTC.